This T cell receptor (beta chain) was documented in a study of T cells expressing NK-cell markers. One entry per CDR3 protein, without DNA, is what TCRdb gives after re-calling the 5' RACE reads. The ten most abundant clones cover less than 20% of a sample with over 100,000 distinct CDR3 sequences. Germline V gene sequence: CDR1 SGHAT, CDR2 FQNNGV. The length of the CDR3 is 14 residues. What was sequenced was blood T cells: a sorted CD56 or NKG2C T cell subset, CD4+ or CD8+ T cells, or bulk PBMC T cells (not recorded which). The sequence was obtained from a woman between 18 and 70 years old in good health. The rearrangement joins TRBV11-2 to TRBJ2-1; TCRdb's D call of TRBD1 is untestable without DNA. CDR3 sequence reads: CASSHLGPRGEQFF.